The entry that follows covers one T cell receptor beta chain sequence. Profiled with immunoSEQ multiplex PCR; TCRdb holds only in-frame clones, not every one. The sample holds 250,000 to 300,000 clones, 85% to 90% seen once. This record comes from a study of blood T cell repertoires in COVID-19. J gave up 5 bases and V 5 bases, and 9 bases lay outside the gene matches. The CDR3 sequence is 15 residues long. Germline V CDR1 and CDR2: SSHAT, FNYEAQ (reference sequence). The clonotype comes from a middle-aged man with acute or convalescent COVID-19. The gene calls are TRBV7-7 and TRBJ2-7; 10 positions agree with TRBD1. The specimen sequenced was peripheral blood. For the CDR3, the DNA is TGTGCCAGCAGCCCCAGGGAGGGACAGGGGCACGAGCAGTACTTC. Amino acid sequence: CASSPREGQGHEQYF.